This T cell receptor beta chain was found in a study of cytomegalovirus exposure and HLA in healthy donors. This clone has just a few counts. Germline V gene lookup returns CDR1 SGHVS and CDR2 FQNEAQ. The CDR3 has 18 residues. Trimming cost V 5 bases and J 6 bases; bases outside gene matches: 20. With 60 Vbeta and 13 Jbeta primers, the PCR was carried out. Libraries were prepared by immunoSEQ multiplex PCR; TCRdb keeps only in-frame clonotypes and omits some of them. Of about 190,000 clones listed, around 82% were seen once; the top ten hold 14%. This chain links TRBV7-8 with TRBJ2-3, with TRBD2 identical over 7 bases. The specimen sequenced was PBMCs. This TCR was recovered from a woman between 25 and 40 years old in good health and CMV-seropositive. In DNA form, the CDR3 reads TGTGCCAGCAGCCTCCGTTCTCGTGGGACTATGAATCTGGATACGCAGTATTTT. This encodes CASSLRSRGTMNLDTQYF. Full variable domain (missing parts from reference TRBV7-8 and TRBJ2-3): GAGVSQSPRYKVAKRGQDVALRCDPISGHVSLFWYQQALGQGPEFLTYFQNEAQLDKSGLPSDRFFAERPEGSVSTLKIQRTQQEDSAVYLCASSLRSRGTMNLDTQYFGPGTRLTVL.